This T cell receptor beta chain was identified in a study of control samples from healthy donors and cancer patients. Trimming cost V 3 bases and J 5 bases; bases outside gene matches: 4. CDR3 size: 14 residues. CDR1 and CDR2 from the germline V gene are DFQATT and SNEGSKA (reference sequence). Measured with immunoSEQ multiplex PCR; TCRdb has only the in-frame clones, and not every one. Of tens of thousands of clones listed, more than 75% were seen once; the top ten hold about 3%. This chain joins TRBV20-1 and TRBJ1-4; TRBD1 matches at 9 bases. Source material: PBMCs. This receptor was taken from a woman between 45 and 65 years old with lung cancer. CDR3 nucleotide sequence: TGCAGTGCTAGTGGGACAGGGAAAAATGAAAAACTGTTTTTT. Protein: CSASGTGKNEKLFF.